The clone carrying this T cell receptor beta chain was recorded a few times. Its specificity is unknown. These data originate in a study of T cells after yellow fever vaccination. Study-wide results and caveats: FACS-sorted repertoires could harbor abundant contaminating bulk-population clonotypes.

5'RACE template switching generated TCR cDNA, adding a universal primer site and UMIs. Each CDR3 protein is one row after TCRdb ran MiXCR on the 5' RACE reads. The profile shows a few hundred thousand distinct CDR3 sequences, 3.6% of them singletons. The CDR3 covers 13 residues. Germline-derived CDR1 and CDR2 are WSHSY and SAAADI. The V end lost 2 bases, the J end lost 8 bases, and 12 bases lay between the germline ends. Sequenced material: PBMCs, taken on the day of the yellow fever booster vaccination. The TCR comes from a man between 18 and 35 years old who received the YFV17D yellow fever vaccine. The chain combines TRBV10-2 with TRBJ1-1, with D unclear. The CDR3 region has the DNA TGCGCCAGCAGTGAGCCTATCCTTTCGGAAGCTTTCTTT. It codes for CASSEPILSEAFF.